What follows are 9 T cell receptor beta chains derived from one specimen sequenced in a study of OX40 agonist ivuxolimab in advanced cancers. TCRdb's table, derived via immunoSEQ multiplex PCR, lists solely in-frame clones and lacks some. The top ten clones hold roughly 6.5% of a sample with some 50,000 clones, under 90% of them seen once. The sample in question was CD4+ or CD8+ T cells sorted from blood, obtained in a trial of the OX40 agonist ivuxolimab. The receptor source for this set is an adult with an advanced solid tumor such as melanoma, head and neck, liver or kidney cancer.

This chain links TRBV28 with TRBJ1-4; TRBD1 might be the D (5 bases). Trimming took 3 bases from V and 3 from J, leaving 20 bases between them. Germline V gene data show CDR1 as MDHEN and CDR2 as SYDVKM. This CDR3 region has 18 residues. This CDR3 reads CASSFPREGIGANEKLFF. DNA of the CDR3: TGTGCCAGCAGTTTCCCCCGGGAAGGGATAGGGGCTAATGAAAAACTGTTTTTT.

This clone was counted only a few times. This chain links TRBV27 with TRBJ2-2; D remains unclear. The V gene lost 5 bases and the J gene lost 4 bases, with 5 bases spanning the gap. CDR3 length equals 12 residues. Germline V gene lookup returns CDR1 MNHEY and CDR2 SMNVEV (reference sequence). The CDR3 DNA reads TGTGCCAGCAGTGTCATCACCGGGGAGCTGTTTTTT. It encodes CASSVITGELFF.

The J gene is TRBJ2-7, the V gene TRBV10-3; 8 bases are shared with TRBD2. Germline V CDR1 and CDR2: ENHRY, SYGVKD. The CDR3 contains 16 residues. V trimming: 5 bases; J trimming: 0 bases; junction bases outside the gene matches: 9. The CDR3 DNA sequence: TGTGCCATCAGTCTATCTGCCGGGACTAGCTCCTACGAGCAGTACTTC. Amino acid sequence: CAISLSAGTSSYEQYF.

The rearrangement joins TRBV29-1 to TRBJ2-5; D is tentatively TRBD1 or TRBD2 (5 bases each). Looked up from germline, CDR1 is SQVTM and CDR2 is ANQGSEA. The CDR3 length is 15 residues. V lost 7 bases, J lost 5 bases, and 23 bases lay in between. Written as DNA, the CDR3 is TGCAGCGCCTTAGCCCCGGACATGGAGCGGGAGACCCAGTACTTC. Protein sequence: CSALAPDMERETQYF. The full variable domain, rest sourced from reference TRBV29-1 and TRBJ2-5, is SAVISQKPSRDICQRGTSLTIQCQVDSQVTMMFWYRQQPGQSLTLIATANQGSEATYESGFVIDKFPISRPNLTFSTLTVSNMSPEDSSIYLCSALAPDMERETQYFGPGTRLLVL.

V gene TRBV28 combines with J gene TRBJ2-7, with D tentatively TRBD1 (5 bases). This CDR3 has 15 residues. Germline CDR1 is MDHEN and CDR2 is SYDVKM. V lost 3 bases, J lost 3 bases, and 15 bases lay in between. CDR3 DNA: TGTGCCAGCAGTTTCTCAACAGGTATTTACTACGAGCAGTACTTC. It encodes CASSFSTGIYYEQYF.

Sample share makes this clone medium-sized. The chain joins TRBV2 to TRBJ2-7; TRBD2 aligns across 10 bases. Losses at the gene ends were 6 bases for V and 5 bases for J; bases not matched to a gene: 7. CDR3 length: 14 residues. CDR1 is SNHLY, CDR2 FYNNEI, per germline. CDR3 in amino acids: CASRVAGGTHEQYF. DNA of the CDR3: TGTGCCAGCAGGGTAGCGGGAGGTACCCACGAGCAGTACTTC.

Of note for this clone: In the same sample, other DNA sequences code for this CDR3. The chain combines TRBV19 with TRBJ2-3, with unresolved D. V shed 6 bases and J shed 2 bases, with 3 bases lying between them. CDR3 size: 11 residues. Germline V gene lookup returns CDR1 LNHDA and CDR2 SQIVND (reference sequence). The CDR3 coding sequence is TGTGCCAGTAGCCTCACAGATACGCAGTATTTT. It yields the protein CASSLTDTQYF.

This chain uses TRBV9 with TRBJ2-1; unclear D gene. The CDR3 sequence is 14 residues long. CDR1 and CDR2 (germline): SGDLS, YYNGEE. Trimming took off 3 bases at V and 6 bases at J, with 13 bases between the two ends. Here the CDR3 DNA reads TGTGCCAGCAGCGGAGCGATTCTCGGCAATGAGCAGTTCTTC. This codes for CASSGAILGNEQFF.

J is TRBJ2-3 and V is TRBV7-9; D not certain. Germline assignment: CDR1 SEHNR and CDR2 FQNEAQ (reference sequence). V lost 1 base, J lost 0 bases, and 5 bases lay in between. The CDR3 is 14 residues long. CDR3 DNA sequence: TGTGCCAGCAGCTTAGTCTATAGCACAGATACGCAGTATTTT. Translated: CASSLVYSTDTQYF.